This TCR beta chain was captured in a study of blood T cell repertoires in COVID-19. While infection was still active, Seattle patients were enrolled and then followed longitudinally. The CDR3 totals 13 residues. Germline V lookup: CDR1 SGHRS, CDR2 YFSETQ. Losses at the gene ends were 4 bases for V and 6 bases for J; bases not matched to a gene: 4. Authors' data handling: From reference gene primer amplification, estimates of nucleated cell counts were derived. Generated by immunoSEQ multiplex PCR, the TCRdb table keeps only in-frame clones and is missing some. V, J and clone size were drawn from that table, and D and trimming were deduced from the DNA. Of about 480,000 clones listed, approximately 89% are singletons. This clone was detected once. The sample has other DNA sequences that encode this CDR3 too.

The chain joins TRBV5-1 to TRBJ1-2, with TRBD1 matching 9 bases. The receptor comes from a woman aged 50 to 60 with COVID-19, enrolled during active disease. The sequenced material came from peripheral blood. The CDR3 reads CASSLGQGNGYTF. CDR3 in DNA: TGCGCCAGCAGCCTGGGACAGGGAAATGGCTACACCTTC.